This note documents a single TCR beta chain sequence. The data stem from a study of blood T cell repertoires in COVID-19. Germline trimming cut 6 bases from V and 4 bases from J; bases unmatched to any gene: 4. CDR3 length: 14 residues. Germline lookup yields CDR1 MNHEY and CDR2 SVGAGI. The method was immunoSEQ multiplex PCR; TCRdb's version includes in-frame clones alone and lacks a portion of them. Here the sample spans some 150,000 clones, approximately 90% being singletons. The origin of this receptor is a woman at least 80 years old with acute or convalescent COVID-19. The sequenced sample consisted of peripheral blood. The rearrangement links TRBV6-5 to TRBJ2-2, with 8 bases aligning to TRBD1. The CDR3 loop reads CASRRTGTTGELFF. The CDR3 DNA sequence: TGTGCCAGCAGGAGGACAGGGACCACCGGGGAGCTGTTTTTT.